The present T cell receptor (beta chain) was sequenced within a study of long-term antiretroviral therapy in people with HIV. This clone was detected only once. Version v3.0 of the immunoSEQ assay was performed at survey level. Profiled with immunoSEQ multiplex PCR; TCRdb holds only in-frame clones, not every one. Of about 20,000 clones listed, 80% to 95% are singletons. The TCR originated in a woman aged 50 to 60 with HIV. Source: unsorted PBMCs, taken 4.4 years after starting antiretroviral therapy.

The CDR3 loop reads CASSVGQANYGYTF. As DNA, the CDR3 is TGTGCCAGCAGCGTAGGACAGGCTAACTATGGCTACACCTTC. The chain links TRBV5-4 to TRBJ1-2, with 7 bases matching TRBD1. Germline-derived CDR1 and CDR2 are SGHNT and YYREEE (reference sequence). The V segment lost 4 bases and the J segment 0 bases; nucleotides outside the gene matches: 3. CDR3 length: 14 amino acids.